These T cell receptor beta chains were read from a single sample in a study of blood T cell repertoires in COVID-19. Generated by immunoSEQ multiplex PCR, the TCRdb table keeps only in-frame clones and is missing some. The data show a few hundred thousand clones, 70% to 90% seen once. The specimen sequenced was PBMCs or T cells enriched from blood (not recorded which). The receptors stem from a woman aged 25 to 39 who had recovered from COVID-19. Both conserved end residues are trimmed from each CDR3. Each record gives: J gene, V gene, CDR3 protein.

>TRBJ2-3|TRBV5-1
ASSYQGSPDTQY
>TRBJ2-3|TRBV28
ASSTTGRITDTQY
>TRBJ2-2|TRBV19
ASSTSPHTGELF
>TRBJ1-1|TRBV7-3
ASSLNRNTEAF
>TRBJ2-1|TRBV3-1/TRBV3-2
ASSQRSSYNEQF
>TRBJ1-2|TRBV7-6
ASSLDRLRGGYT
>TRBJ1-5|TRBV7-9
ASSLGPGGGSQPQH
>TRBJ2-7|TRBV5-4
ASSGRDRPYEQY
>TRBJ2-5|TRBV9
ASSVGGSGDQETQY
>TRBJ2-5|TRBV5-1
ASSLLPTSGQETQY
>TRBJ1-1|TRBV7-3
ASSSAKNTEAF
>TRBJ2-7|TRBV7-2
ASSLARAAIRGNEQY
>TRBJ2-5|TRBV11-2
ASSLERSETQY
>TRBJ1-1|TRBV4-1
ASSRGAEASEAF
>TRBJ1-1|TRBV10-2
ASSEPVAFTEAF